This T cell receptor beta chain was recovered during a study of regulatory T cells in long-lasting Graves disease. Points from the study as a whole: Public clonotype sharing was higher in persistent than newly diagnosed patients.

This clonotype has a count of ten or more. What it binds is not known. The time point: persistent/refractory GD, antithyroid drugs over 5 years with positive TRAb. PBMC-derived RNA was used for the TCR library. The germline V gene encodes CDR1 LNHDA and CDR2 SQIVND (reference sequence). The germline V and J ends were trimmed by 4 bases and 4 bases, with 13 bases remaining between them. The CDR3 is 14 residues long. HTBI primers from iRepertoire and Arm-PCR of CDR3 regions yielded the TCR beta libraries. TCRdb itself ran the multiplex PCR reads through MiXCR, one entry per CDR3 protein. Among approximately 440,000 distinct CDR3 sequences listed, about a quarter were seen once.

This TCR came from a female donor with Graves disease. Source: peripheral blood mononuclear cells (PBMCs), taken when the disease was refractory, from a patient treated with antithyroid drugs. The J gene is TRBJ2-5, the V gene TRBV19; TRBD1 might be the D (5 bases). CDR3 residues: CASSTQGWVETQYF. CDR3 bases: TGTGCCAGTAGTACTCAGGGCTGGGTAGAGACCCAGTACTTC.